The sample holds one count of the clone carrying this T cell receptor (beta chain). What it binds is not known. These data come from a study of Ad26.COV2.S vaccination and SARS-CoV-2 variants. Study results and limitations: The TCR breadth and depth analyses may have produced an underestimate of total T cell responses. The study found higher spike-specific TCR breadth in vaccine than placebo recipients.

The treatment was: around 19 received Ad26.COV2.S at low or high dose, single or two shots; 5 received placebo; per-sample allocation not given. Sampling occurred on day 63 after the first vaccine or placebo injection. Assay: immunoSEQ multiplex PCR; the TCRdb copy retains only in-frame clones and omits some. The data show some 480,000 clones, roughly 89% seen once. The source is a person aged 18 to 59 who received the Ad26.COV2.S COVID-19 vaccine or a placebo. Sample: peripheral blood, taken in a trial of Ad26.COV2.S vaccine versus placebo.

The CDR3 DNA reads as TGTGCCAGCAGGCCCAGGGGGCATCTCGGCGAGCAGTACTTC. Its protein product is CASRPRGHLGEQYF. The chain combines TRBV28 with TRBJ2-7; 8 bases line up with TRBD1. Germline CDR1 is MDHEN and CDR2 is SYDVKM. The CDR3 consists of 14 residues. The V gene end was trimmed by 6 bases and the J gene end by 6 bases; junction bases not matched to a gene: 10.